Included here is one TCR beta chain sequence, with context. Its antigen is as yet unknown. Germline V lookup: CDR1 SGHRS, CDR2 YFSETQ. The V gene lost 0 bases and the J gene lost 5 bases, with 6 bases spanning the gap. The CDR3 consists of 13 residues. This entry belongs to a study of CD8 T cell repertoires and HIV-1 epitope variants. Study context: Twenty-five autologous and known Gag and Nef epitope variant peptides each stimulated T cells separately.

Sequencing of TCR beta CDR3 used immunoSEQ survey depth. The assay was immunoSEQ multiplex PCR, and TCRdb's table has in-frame clones only and misses some. Here the sample spans some 5,300 clones, approximately 61% being singletons. General study points: Beta chains alone show antigen proliferation, not cytokine profile or function.

V usage is TRBV5-1 and J usage is TRBJ1-5; no clear D. What was sequenced was cultured CD8+ T cells derived from PBMCs. The receptor was derived from a male donor with HIV. As DNA, the CDR3 is TGCGCCAGCAGCTTGGTTCTGGATCAGCCCCAGCATTTT. Amino acid sequence: CASSLVLDQPQHF.